Below are 5 T cell receptor beta chains sequenced from a single sample in a study of blood T cell repertoires in COVID-19. Only in-frame clones appear in the TCRdb table, and some are missing; sequencing was by immunoSEQ multiplex PCR. The sample consists of fewer than 300,000 clones, about 87% of them appearing once. Sequences were obtained from PBMCs or T cells enriched from blood (not recorded which). All receptors derive from a woman in her forties with acute COVID-19.

The rearrangement joins TRBV13 to TRBJ1-2, with D uncertain. The CDR3 totals 13 residues. V was trimmed by 3 bases and J by 6 bases, leaving 11 bases between them. Per the germline V gene, CDR1 is PRHDT and CDR2 is FYEKMQ (reference sequence). CDR3 DNA sequence: TGTGCCAGCAGCTTCGGTCGTGGTGATGGCTACACCTTC. Translated: CASSFGRGDGYTF.

The chain couples TRBV7-2 to TRBJ1-5; no definite D call. Germline CDR1 SGHTA, CDR2 FQGNSA. The CDR3 spans 14 residues. The ends were cut back, 1 base at V and 6 bases at J, with 10 bases in the middle. CDR3 DNA: TGTGCCAGCAGCTTAGATTTTCTACTTCAGCCCCAGCATTTT. Translating it yields CASSLDFLLQPQHF.

V and J are TRBV19 and TRBJ2-2, with D possibly being TRBD2 (6 bases). V lost 1 base to trimming and J lost 0 bases, with 15 bases between them. Germline CDR1 is LNHDA and CDR2 is SQIVND (reference sequence). The CDR3 has 18 residues. The CDR3 loop is CASSIGPPTGANTGELFF. CDR3 nucleotides: TGTGCCAGTAGTATAGGACCCCCTACGGGGGCGAACACCGGGGAGCTGTTTTTT.

The chain is built from TRBV5-4 and TRBJ2-7; 7 nucleotides agree with TRBD1. The V and J ends lost 1 base and 4 bases, in that order; junction bases with no gene match: 5. Germline V gene lookup returns CDR1 SGHNT and CDR2 YYREEE (reference sequence). The CDR3 consists of 14 residues. The CDR3 reads CASSLKQGPYEQYF. CDR3 nucleotide sequence: TGTGCCAGCAGCTTGAAACAGGGGCCATACGAGCAGTACTTC.

The chain has TRBV7-2 and TRBJ1-3; D possibly corresponds to TRBD1 (5 bases). The CDR3 is 15 amino acids. Trimming took 1 base from V and 4 from J, leaving 11 bases between them. Germline lookup yields CDR1 SGHTA and CDR2 FQGNSA. The CDR3 DNA sequence: TGTGCCAGCAGCTTAGGTGGGGCGTCAGGAAACACCATATATTTT. Translating gives CASSLGGASGNTIYF.